The 25 T cell receptor beta chains below were found in one sample sequenced in a study of T cell responses to AZD1222 COVID-19 vaccine. The method was immunoSEQ multiplex PCR; TCRdb's version includes in-frame clones alone and lacks a portion of them. The data show 90,000 to 150,000 clones, about 88% seen once. The sample in question was peripheral blood, obtained 28 days after the second AZD1222 dose. The origin of the receptors is an adult who received the AZD1222 COVID-19 vaccine.

The chain couples TRBV10-1 to TRBJ1-2; D might be TRBD1 (6 bases). V lost 0 bases and J 8 bases, leaving 10 bases between the germline ends. Germline assignment: CDR1 WNHNN and CDR2 SYGVQD (reference sequence). There are 13 residues in the CDR3. CDR3 residues: CASSESGGAGYTF. The CDR3 bases are TGCGCCAGCAGTGAGTCCGGGGGCGCCGGCTACACCTTC.

This clone was seen only a few times. The V call is TRBV27, the J call TRBJ1-2, with D perhaps matching TRBD1 (6 bases). Deletions cut 2 bases from V and 6 bases from J, with 10 bases between. The CDR3 spans 13 residues. Germline CDR1 reads MNHEY; CDR2 reads SMNVEV (reference sequence). CDR3 protein: CASSLTGRNGYTF. In DNA, the CDR3 is TGTGCCAGCAGTTTAACAGGGAGAAATGGCTACACCTTC.

V gene TRBV5-1 combines with J gene TRBJ2-1, with 10 bases lining up with TRBD2. There are 15 residues in the CDR3. Per germline, CDR1 SGHRS and CDR2 YFSETQ. V lost 4 bases, J lost 4 bases, and 5 bases stayed unmatched. The CDR3 loop reads CASSISGGEYNEQFF. DNA for the CDR3: TGCGCCAGCAGCATAAGCGGGGGGGAATACAATGAGCAGTTCTTC.

The chain uses TRBV6-5 and TRBJ1-1; TRBD1 matches 8 bases. This CDR3 is 15 amino acids long. The ends lost 2 bases at V and 10 bases at J; junction bases unmatched: 12. CDR1 is MNHEY and CDR2 is SVGAGI in the germline V gene. The DNA for the CDR3 is TGTGCCAGCAGTTACCCAGGACAGGGCCGCGCGGCAGCTTTCTTT. Translation: CASSYPGQGRAAAFF.

The rearrangement joins TRBV9 to TRBJ1-2; no firm D call. CDR1 is SGDLS and CDR2 is YYNGEE in the germline V gene. The CDR3 is 13 amino acids. Trimming pared 3 bases from V and 4 bases from J, leaving 10 bases between. CDR3 loop: CASSGPGRYGYTF. The CDR3 DNA sequence: TGTGCCAGCAGCGGACCTGGGCGCTATGGCTACACCTTC.

The chain employs TRBV30 and TRBJ1-5; D is possibly TRBD1 (5 bases). Per germline, CDR1 GTSNPN and CDR2 SVGIG (reference sequence). The V and J ends lost 2 bases and 4 bases respectively, with 15 bases between them. The CDR3 sequence is 15 residues long. CDR3 coding DNA: TGTGCCTGGAGTAAACAGCCGAGGGGAAATCAGCCCCAGCATTTT. This sequence encodes CAWSKQPRGNQPQHF.

This sequence joins TRBV28 and TRBJ1-2; D possibly corresponds to TRBD1 (6 bases). Trimming left V 3 bases short and J 4 bases short, with 9 bases between. CDR1 and CDR2 (germline): MDHEN, SYDVKM. The CDR3 loop spans 13 amino acids. Here the CDR3 reads CASSFRGSYGYTF. The CDR3, as DNA: TGTGCCAGCAGTTTCAGGGGCAGCTATGGCTACACCTTC.

The CDR3 DNA sequence: TGTGCCAGCAGCCCCTACACCGAAAAACTGTTTTTT. Translation: CASSPYTEKLFF. This chain links TRBV7-9 with TRBJ1-4; D remains unclear. CDR1 and CDR2 (germline): SEHNR, FQNEAQ (reference sequence). The CDR3 sequence is 12 residues long. V was shortened by 5 bases and J by 8 bases, with 9 bases between the two germline ends. The full variable domain, rest sourced from reference TRBV7-9 and TRBJ1-4, is DTGVSQNPRHKITKRGQNVTFRCDPISEHNRLYWYRQTLGQGPEFLTYFQNEAQLEKSRLLSDRFSAERPKGSFSTLEIQRTEQGDSAMYLCASSPYTEKLFFGSGTQLSVL.

V usage is TRBV30 and J usage is TRBJ2-6; D not certain. Trimming stripped 3 bases from V and 2 bases from J, with 14 bases between. In germline, CDR1 is GTSNPN, CDR2 SVGIG (reference sequence). CDR3 length: 16 amino acids. The CDR3 sequence is CAWSANWATGANVLTF. The CDR3 nucleotides are TGTGCCTGGAGCGCCAATTGGGCAACTGGGGCCAACGTCCTGACTTTC.

The chain couples TRBV11-3 to TRBJ1-2, with 8 bases that match TRBD1. The germline CDR1 and CDR2 sequences are SGHNT and YENEEA. CDR3 length equals 15 residues. The V segment lost 5 bases and the J segment 1 base; nucleotides outside the gene matches: 6. CDR3 nucleotide sequence: TGTGCCAGCAGCGCCGACAGGGGAAGTAACTATGGCTACACCTTC. Translated, it gives CASSADRGSNYGYTF.

The chain couples TRBV11-3 to TRBJ2-3; 7 bases align to TRBD2. CDR3 length: 14 amino acids. Germline V gene data show CDR1 as SGHNT and CDR2 as YENEEA. J gave up 6 bases and V 2 bases, and 5 bases lay outside the gene matches. Here the CDR3 DNA reads TGTGCCAGCAGCTTAACGGGGGGACTGGATACGCAGTATTTT. It translates to CASSLTGGLDTQYF.

The chain combines TRBV7-2 with TRBJ1-1; no reliable D call. Germline loops: CDR1 SGHTA, CDR2 FQGNSA. Trimming pared 1 base from V and 4 bases from J, leaving 7 bases between. The CDR3 has 13 residues. CDR3 bases: TGTGCCAGCAGCTTAGGGCTGAGCACTGAAGCTTTCTTT. This encodes CASSLGLSTEAFF.

This clone is a singleton in its sample. V usage is TRBV7-2 and J usage is TRBJ2-1, with 8 bases aligning to TRBD2. Germline V gene lookup returns CDR1 SGHTA and CDR2 FQGNSA. Unmatched junction bases numbered 11, after V lost 5 bases and J lost 2 bases. This CDR3 has 17 amino acids. The DNA of the CDR3 is TGTGCCAGCAGCCTACAACCTTGGGGACTAGCCTACAATGAGCAGTTCTTC. Translating gives CASSLQPWGLAYNEQFF.

The chain carries TRBV5-1 and TRBJ2-3, with a possible D match to TRBD2 (5 bases). The ends were cut back, 0 bases at V and 7 bases at J, with 9 bases in the middle. The CDR3 is made up of 13 amino acids. Germline CDR1 and CDR2: SGHRS and YFSETQ. CDR3 in DNA: TGCGCCAGCAGCTTGGCGGAGGTACATACGCAGTATTTT. It specifies CASSLAEVHTQYF.

CDR3 sequence (DNA): TGTGCCAGTAGTATAACAGGAAGCAATCAGCCCCAGCATTTT. Residues: CASSITGSNQPQHF. The V gene is TRBV19, the J gene TRBJ1-5, with D maybe TRBD1 (5 bases). CDR1 LNHDA and CDR2 SQIVND come from the germline V gene (reference sequence). The CDR3 contains 14 residues. Trimming took 2 bases from V and 1 from J, leaving 6 bases between them.

The CDR3 protein is CALYRVRGYTF. CDR3 bases: TGTGCCTTGTACAGGGTCCGGGGCTACACCTTC. The V and J genes are TRBV30 and TRBJ1-2; a weak D match, TRBD1 (6 bases). CDR3 length equals 11 residues. The germline V gene encodes CDR1 GTSNPN and CDR2 SVGIG (reference sequence). Trimming pared 7 bases from V and 8 bases from J, leaving 14 bases between.

The rearrangement joins TRBV21-1 to TRBJ1-2; TRBD1 reflects the table's D call only, with no check against the DNA. TRBV21-1 is flagged as a pseudogene. The CDR3 loop spans 17 amino acids. CDR3 DNA: TGTGCCAGCAGCCCCCAGGGACAGGCCGTCGGCTTCTATGGCTACACCTTC. Its protein product is CASSPQGQAVGFYGYTF.

The gene calls are TRBV7-2 and TRBJ1-2, with 8 bases matching TRBD1. V lost 4 bases to trimming and J lost 5 bases; unmatched junction nucleotides: 9. The germline CDR1 and CDR2 sequences are SGHTA and FQGNSA. This CDR3 is built from 15 residues. The DNA of the CDR3 is TGTGCCAGCAGCTCACGGGACAGGCGGGAGTATGGCTACACCTTC. It yields the protein CASSSRDRREYGYTF.

The J gene is TRBJ1-4, the V gene TRBV5-8; unclear D gene. Germline-derived CDR1 and CDR2 are SGHTS and YDEGEE. The CDR3 runs 13 residues. V was cut by 2 bases and J by 7 bases, with 9 bases left in between. The CDR3 reads CASSFFRGEKLFF. The DNA for the CDR3 is TGTGCCAGCAGCTTCTTTCGGGGTGAAAAACTGTTTTTT.

This chain joins TRBV7-2 and TRBJ1-5; D remains unclear. The CDR3 extends over 13 amino acids. V lost 4 bases and J lost 10, with 14 bases in between. CDR1 and CDR2 from the germline V gene are SGHTA and FQGNSA. In DNA form, the CDR3 reads TGTGCCAGCAGCTCCTCCTGGTCCCGACCCCAGCATTTT. This translates into CASSSSWSRPQHF. The full variable domain, completed using reference TRBV7-2 and TRBJ1-5, is GAGVSQSPSNKVTEKGKDVELRCDPISGHTALYWYRQSLGQGLEFLIYFQGNSAPDKSGLPSDRFSAERTGGSVSTLTIQRTQQEDSAVYLCASSSSWSRPQHFGDGTRLSIL.

This chain links TRBV2 with TRBJ2-1, with D perhaps being TRBD1 or TRBD2 (5 bases each). The CDR3 is made up of 15 amino acids. Trimming shortened V by 4 bases and J by 6 bases, and 16 bases separated the two germline ends. The germline V gene encodes CDR1 SNHLY and CDR2 FYNNEI. The CDR3 region is CASSGDAGPGNEQFF. As DNA, the CDR3 is TGTGCCAGCAGTGGGGACGCTGGTCCGGGCAATGAGCAGTTCTTC. Supplemented by reference TRBV2 and TRBJ2-1, the full variable domain reads EPEVTQTPSHQVTQMGQEVILRCVPISNHLYFYWYRQILGQKVEFLVSFYNNEISEKSEIFDDQFSVERPDGSNFTLKIRSTKLEDSAMYFCASSGDAGPGNEQFFGPGTRLTVL.

The chain carries TRBV4-2 and TRBJ2-7; D not certain. Trimming removed 1 base from V and 5 bases from J, with 9 bases in between. Germline V gives CDR1 LGHNA, CDR2 YNFKEQ. This CDR3 is built from 13 residues. The CDR3: CASSQVSRNEQYF. CDR3 sequence (DNA): TGTGCCAGCAGCCAAGTTTCTAGGAACGAGCAGTACTTC.

The gene calls are TRBV4-3 and TRBJ2-7; 10 bases map to TRBD1. Germline trimming cut 0 bases from V and 5 bases from J; bases unmatched to any gene: 4. The CDR3 length is 15 residues. Germline CDR1 reads LGHNA; CDR2 reads YSLEER. In nucleotides, the CDR3 is TGCGCCAGCAGCCAAGACGGGACAGGGGCTCACGAGCAGTACTTC. It translates to CASSQDGTGAHEQYF.

The CDR3 nucleotides read TGTGCCAGCTCCCTCCATGGAGCAGGGTATCGGACTGAAGCTTTCTTT. It encodes CASSLHGAGYRTEAFF. J is TRBJ1-1 and V is TRBV28, with a possible D match to TRBD1 (5 bases). This CDR3 contains 16 residues. Germline values: CDR1 MDHEN, CDR2 SYDVKM. Trimming took off 8 bases at V and 5 bases at J, with 24 bases between the two ends.

The rearrangement links TRBV6-5 to TRBJ2-7, with D tentatively TRBD1 (5 bases). V was cut by 2 bases and J by 6 bases, with 11 bases left in between. Germline CDR1 reads MNHEY; CDR2 reads SVGAGI. This CDR3 spans 13 amino acids. CDR3 in amino acids: CASSYGHPPEQYF. Here the CDR3 DNA reads TGTGCCAGCAGTTACGGACATCCTCCCGAGCAGTACTTC.